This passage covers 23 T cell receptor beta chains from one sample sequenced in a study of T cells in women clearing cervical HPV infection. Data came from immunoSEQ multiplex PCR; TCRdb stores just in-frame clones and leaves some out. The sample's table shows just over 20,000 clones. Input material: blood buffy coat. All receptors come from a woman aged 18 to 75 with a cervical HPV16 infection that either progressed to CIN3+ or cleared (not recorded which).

The sequenced part of the CDR3 DNA is TGCAGTGCTAGAGATCGGCGGGAGTCCACAGATACG. Protein: CSARDRRESTDT. The entire CDR3 reads CSARDRRESTDTQYF. The chain carries TRBV20-1 and TRBJ2-3; TRBD2 agrees at 7 bases. The read is 3 residues too short to cover the CDR3 end, so that end is filled in from the germline J gene. The trim removed 0 bases at V and 2 bases at J, leaving 5 bases unmatched. CDR3 size: 15 residues. The germline V gene has CDR1 DFQATT and CDR2 SNEGSKA (reference sequence).

The part of the CDR3 DNA that was read is TGTGCCAGCAGTGACTCGACGGGGGGCTCTTACAATGAG. Translating it yields CASSDSTGGSYNE. The CDR3 in its entirety is CASSDSTGGSYNEQFF. This chain connects TRBV6-4 to TRBJ2-1; a possible D gene is TRBD2 (7 bases). The read gets to within 3 residues of the CDR3 end, and the germline J gene fills in the rest. CDR1 MRHNA and CDR2 SNTAGT come from the germline V gene. This CDR3 has 16 amino acids. Trimming cost V 0 bases and J 4 bases, with 13 bases left between them.

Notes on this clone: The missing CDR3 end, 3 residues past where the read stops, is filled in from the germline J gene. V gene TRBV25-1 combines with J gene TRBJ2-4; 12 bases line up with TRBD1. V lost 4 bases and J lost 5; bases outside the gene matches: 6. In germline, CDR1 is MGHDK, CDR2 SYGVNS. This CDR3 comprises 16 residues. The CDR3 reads CASSVTGQGAQNIQYF. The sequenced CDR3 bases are TGTGCCAGCAGTGTTACGGGACAGGGGGCGCAAAACATT.

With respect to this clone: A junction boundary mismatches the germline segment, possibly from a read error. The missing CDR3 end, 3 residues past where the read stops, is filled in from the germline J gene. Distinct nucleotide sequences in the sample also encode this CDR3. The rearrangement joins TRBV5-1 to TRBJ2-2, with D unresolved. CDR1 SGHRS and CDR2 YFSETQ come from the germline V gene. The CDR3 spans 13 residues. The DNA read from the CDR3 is TGCGCCAGCAGCCAGGCGAATACCGGGGAG. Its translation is CASSQANTGE. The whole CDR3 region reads CASSQANTGELFF.

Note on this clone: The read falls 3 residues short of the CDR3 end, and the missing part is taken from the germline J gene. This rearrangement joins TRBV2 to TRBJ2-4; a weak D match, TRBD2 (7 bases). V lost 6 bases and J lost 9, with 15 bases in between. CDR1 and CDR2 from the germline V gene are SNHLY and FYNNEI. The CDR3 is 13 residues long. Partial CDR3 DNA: TGTGCCAGCAGCTACAGGGAGCGGGGCATT. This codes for CASSYRERGI. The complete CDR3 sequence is CASSYRERGIQYF. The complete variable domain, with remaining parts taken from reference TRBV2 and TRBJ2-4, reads EPEVTQTPSHQVTQMGQEVILRCVPISNHLYFYWYRQILGQKVEFLVSFYNNEISEKSEIFDDQFSVERPDGSNFTLKIRSTKLEDSAMYFCASSYRERGIQYFGAGTRLSVL.

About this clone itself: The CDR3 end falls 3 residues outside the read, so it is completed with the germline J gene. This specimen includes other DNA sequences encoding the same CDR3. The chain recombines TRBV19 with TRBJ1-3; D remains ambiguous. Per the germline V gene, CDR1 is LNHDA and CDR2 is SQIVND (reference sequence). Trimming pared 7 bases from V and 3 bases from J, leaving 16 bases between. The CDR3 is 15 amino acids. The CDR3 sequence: CASTSLRGSGNTIYF. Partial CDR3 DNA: TGTGCCAGTACCTCCCTCCGGGGAAGTGGAAACACC.

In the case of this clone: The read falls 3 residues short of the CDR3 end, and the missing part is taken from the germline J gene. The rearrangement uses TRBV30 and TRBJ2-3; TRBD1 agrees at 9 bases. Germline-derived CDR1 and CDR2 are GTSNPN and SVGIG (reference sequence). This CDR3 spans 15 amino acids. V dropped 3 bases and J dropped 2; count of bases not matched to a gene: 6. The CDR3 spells CAWSGTGRPTDTQYF. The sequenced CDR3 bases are TGTGCCTGGAGCGGGACAGGGAGACCCACAGATACG.

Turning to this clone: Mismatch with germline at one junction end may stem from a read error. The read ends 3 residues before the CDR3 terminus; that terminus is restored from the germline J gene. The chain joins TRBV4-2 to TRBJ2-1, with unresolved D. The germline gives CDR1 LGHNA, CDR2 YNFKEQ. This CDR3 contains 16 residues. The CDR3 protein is CASSQDVAVAYNEQFF. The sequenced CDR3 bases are TGCGCCAGCAGCCAAGATGTTGCAGTCGCTTACAATGAG.

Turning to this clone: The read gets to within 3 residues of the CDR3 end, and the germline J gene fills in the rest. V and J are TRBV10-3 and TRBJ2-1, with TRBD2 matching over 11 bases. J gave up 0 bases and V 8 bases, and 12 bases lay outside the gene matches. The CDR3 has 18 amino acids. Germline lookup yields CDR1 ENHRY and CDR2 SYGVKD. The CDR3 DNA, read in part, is TGTGCCATCTCGCGAGGACTAGCGGGTACGAGCTCCTACAATGAG. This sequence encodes CAISRGLAGTSSYNE. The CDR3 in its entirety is CAISRGLAGTSSYNEQFF.

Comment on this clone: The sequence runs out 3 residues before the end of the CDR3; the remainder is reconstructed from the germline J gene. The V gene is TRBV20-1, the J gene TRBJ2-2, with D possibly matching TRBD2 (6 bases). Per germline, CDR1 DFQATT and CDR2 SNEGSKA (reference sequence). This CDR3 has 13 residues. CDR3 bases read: TGCAGTGCGGGGGGAGATTCGGCCAACGTG. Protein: CSAGGDSANV. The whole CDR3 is CSAGGDSANVLFF.

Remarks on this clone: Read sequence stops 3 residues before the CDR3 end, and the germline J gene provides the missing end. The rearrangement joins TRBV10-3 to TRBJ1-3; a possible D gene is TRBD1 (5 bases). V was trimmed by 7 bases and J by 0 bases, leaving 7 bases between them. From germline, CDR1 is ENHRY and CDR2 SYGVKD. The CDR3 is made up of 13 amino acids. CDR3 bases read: TGTGCCATCAAACAGGCCTCTGGAAACACC. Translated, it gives CAIKQASGNT. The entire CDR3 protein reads CAIKQASGNTIYF.

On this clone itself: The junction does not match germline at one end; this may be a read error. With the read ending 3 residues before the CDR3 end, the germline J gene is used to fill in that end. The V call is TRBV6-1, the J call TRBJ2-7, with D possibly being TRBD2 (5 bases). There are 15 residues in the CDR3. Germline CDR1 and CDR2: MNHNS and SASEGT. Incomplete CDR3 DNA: TGTGCCAGCAGTCAAGCGGAACAGCAGGTCTTCGAG. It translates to CASSQAEQQVFE. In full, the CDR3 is CASSQAEQQVFEQYF.

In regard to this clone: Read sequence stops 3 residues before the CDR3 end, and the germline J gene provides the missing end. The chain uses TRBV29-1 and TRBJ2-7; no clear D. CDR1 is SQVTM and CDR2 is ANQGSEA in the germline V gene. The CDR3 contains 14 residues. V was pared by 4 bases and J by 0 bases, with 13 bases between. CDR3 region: CSVGRAGTSYEQYF. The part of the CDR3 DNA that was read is TGCAGCGTTGGTAGGGCAGGCACCTCCTACGAG.

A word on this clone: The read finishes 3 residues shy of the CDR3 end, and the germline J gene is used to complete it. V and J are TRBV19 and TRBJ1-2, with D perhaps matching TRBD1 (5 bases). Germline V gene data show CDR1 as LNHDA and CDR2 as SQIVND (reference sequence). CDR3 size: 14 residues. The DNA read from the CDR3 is TGTGCCAGTAGCAATCAGCGGGGGGAATACGAC. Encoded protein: CASSNQRGEYD. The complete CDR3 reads CASSNQRGEYDYTF. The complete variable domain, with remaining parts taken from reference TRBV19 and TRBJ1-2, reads DGGITQSPKYLFRKEGQNVTLSCEQNLNHDAMYWYRQDPGQGLRLIYYSQIVNDFQKGDIAEGYSVSREKKESFPLTVTSAQKNPTAFYLCASSNQRGEYDYTFGSGTRLTVV.

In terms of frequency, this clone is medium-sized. CDR3 sequence reads: CASIPGQSPDEQFF. The sequenced CDR3 bases are TGTGCCAGCATCCCAGGACAGTCTCCGGATGAG. This chain links TRBV11-3 with TRBJ2-1, with D possibly being TRBD1 (6 bases). The sequence runs out 3 residues before the end of the CDR3; the remainder is reconstructed from the germline J gene. CDR1 is SGHNT, CDR2 YENEEA, per germline. V dropped 7 bases and J dropped 8 bases, with 18 bases sitting between them. There are 14 residues in the CDR3.

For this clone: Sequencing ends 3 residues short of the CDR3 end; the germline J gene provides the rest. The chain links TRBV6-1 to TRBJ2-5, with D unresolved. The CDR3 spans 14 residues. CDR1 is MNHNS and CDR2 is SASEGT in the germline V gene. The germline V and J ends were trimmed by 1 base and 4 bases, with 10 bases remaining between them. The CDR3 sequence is CASSEERAPETQYF. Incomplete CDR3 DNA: TGTGCCAGCAGTGAAGAAAGGGCCCCAGAGACC.

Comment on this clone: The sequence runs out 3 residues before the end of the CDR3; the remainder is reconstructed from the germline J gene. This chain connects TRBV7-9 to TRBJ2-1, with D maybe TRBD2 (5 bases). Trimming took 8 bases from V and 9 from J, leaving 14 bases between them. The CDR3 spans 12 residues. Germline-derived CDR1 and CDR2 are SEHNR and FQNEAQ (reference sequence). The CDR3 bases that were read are TGTGCCAGCTTGCCGGGGAAGGGTGAG. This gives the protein CASLPGKGE. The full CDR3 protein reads CASLPGKGEQFF.

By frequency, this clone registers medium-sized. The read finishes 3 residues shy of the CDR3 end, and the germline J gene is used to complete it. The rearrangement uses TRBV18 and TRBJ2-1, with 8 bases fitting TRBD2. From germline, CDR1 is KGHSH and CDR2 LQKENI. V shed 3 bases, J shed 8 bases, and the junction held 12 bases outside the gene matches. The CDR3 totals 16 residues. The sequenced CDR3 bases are TGTGCCAGCTCACCGGTAGGAGCGGGGGATCTCGATGAG. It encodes CASSPVGAGDLDE. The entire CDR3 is CASSPVGAGDLDEQFF.

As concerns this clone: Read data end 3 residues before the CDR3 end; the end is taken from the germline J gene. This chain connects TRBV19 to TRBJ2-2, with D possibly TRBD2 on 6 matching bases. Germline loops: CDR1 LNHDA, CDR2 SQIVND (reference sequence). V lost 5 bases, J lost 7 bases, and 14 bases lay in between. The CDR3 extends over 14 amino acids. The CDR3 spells CASSAGLQNGELFF. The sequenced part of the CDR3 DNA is TGTGCCAGTAGTGCGGGACTTCAGAACGGGGAG.

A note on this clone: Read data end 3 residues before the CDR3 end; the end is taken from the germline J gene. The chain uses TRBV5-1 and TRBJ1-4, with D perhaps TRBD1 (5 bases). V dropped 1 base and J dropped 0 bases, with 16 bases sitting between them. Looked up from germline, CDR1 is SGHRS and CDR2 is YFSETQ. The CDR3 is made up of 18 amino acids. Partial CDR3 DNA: TGCGCCAGCAGCTTGAGGGGAGGGCTCCTATCAACTAATGAAAAA. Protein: CASSLRGGLLSTNEK. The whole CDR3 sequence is CASSLRGGLLSTNEKLFF.

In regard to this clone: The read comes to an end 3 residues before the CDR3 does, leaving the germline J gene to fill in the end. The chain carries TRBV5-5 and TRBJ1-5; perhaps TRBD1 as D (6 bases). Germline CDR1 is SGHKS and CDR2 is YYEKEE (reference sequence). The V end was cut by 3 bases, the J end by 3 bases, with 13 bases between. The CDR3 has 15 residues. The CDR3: CASSWDQGFNQPQHF. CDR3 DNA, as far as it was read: TGTGCCAGCAGCTGGGACCAGGGGTTCAATCAGCCC.

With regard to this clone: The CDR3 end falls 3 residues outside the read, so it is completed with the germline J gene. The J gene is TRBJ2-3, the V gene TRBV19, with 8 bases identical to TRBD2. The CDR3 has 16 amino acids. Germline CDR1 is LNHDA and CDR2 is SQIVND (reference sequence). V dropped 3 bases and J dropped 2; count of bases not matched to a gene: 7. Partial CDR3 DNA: TGTGCCAGTAGTATTGGTCCGGGGGGGGCCACAGATACG. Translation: CASSIGPGGATDT. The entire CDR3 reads CASSIGPGGATDTQYF. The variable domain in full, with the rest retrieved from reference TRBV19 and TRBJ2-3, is DGGITQSPKYLFRKEGQNVTLSCEQNLNHDAMYWYRQDPGQGLRLIYYSQIVNDFQKGDIAEGYSVSREKKESFPLTVTSAQKNPTAFYLCASSIGPGGATDTQYFGPGTRLTVL.

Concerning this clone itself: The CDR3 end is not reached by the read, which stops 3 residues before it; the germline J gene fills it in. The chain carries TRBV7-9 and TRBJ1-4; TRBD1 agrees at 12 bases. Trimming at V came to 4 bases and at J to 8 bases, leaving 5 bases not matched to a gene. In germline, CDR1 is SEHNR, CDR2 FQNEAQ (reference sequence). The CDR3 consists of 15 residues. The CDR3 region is CASSSPGTGGEKLFF. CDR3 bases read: TGTGCCAGCAGCTCGCCCGGGACAGGGGGCGAAAAA. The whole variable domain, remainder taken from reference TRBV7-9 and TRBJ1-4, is DTGVSQNPRHKITKRGQNVTFRCDPISEHNRLYWYRQTLGQGPEFLTYFQNEAQLEKSRLLSDRFSAERPKGSFSTLEIQRTEQGDSAMYLCASSSPGTGGEKLFFGSGTQLSVL.